These T cell receptor beta chains were read from a single sample in a study of blood T cell repertoires in COVID-19. Only in-frame clones appear in the TCRdb table, and some are missing; sequencing was by immunoSEQ multiplex PCR. Of under 300,000 clones in the sample, about 80% are singletons; the top ten hold 4.9%. The sample was peripheral blood. Receptor source: a woman aged 80 or over with active or convalescent COVID-19. The CDR3 runs from the conserved cysteine through the conserved F or W. D genes are given only for firm matches. A clone size is listed for some rows: how often the clone was seen (once, few, many), or a class if it is expanded.

CDR3 protein: CASSVVITEAFF
CDR3 DNA: TGTGCCAGCAGCGTAGTTATCACTGAAGCTTTCTTT
V gene: TRBV9
D gene: NA
clone size: NA
J gene: TRBJ1-1
CDR3 length: 12

CDR3 protein: CASRRAGYEQFF
CDR3 DNA: TGTGCCAGCAGGCGAGCGGGATATGAGCAGTTCTTC
V gene: TRBV27
D gene: TRBD2
clone size: few
J gene: TRBJ2-1
CDR3 length: 12

CDR3 protein: CASRLQGRVNEKLFF
CDR3 DNA: TGTGCCAGCAGGCTACAGGGACGAGTCAATGAAAAACTGTTTTTT
V gene: TRBV28
D gene: NA
clone size: NA
J gene: TRBJ1-4
CDR3 length: 15

CDR3 protein: CASSSQGSEPQHF
CDR3 DNA: TGTGCCAGCAGCTCACAGGGTAGTGAGCCCCAGCATTTT
V gene: TRBV3-1/TRBV3-2
D gene: NA
clone size: NA
J gene: TRBJ1-5
CDR3 length: 13

CDR3 protein: CASSLDRVGLETQYF
CDR3 DNA: TGTGCCAGCAGCTTGGATCGTGTGGGCCTAGAGACCCAGTACTTC
V gene: TRBV5-4
D gene: NA
clone size: NA
J gene: TRBJ2-5
CDR3 length: 15

CDR3 protein: CASSPLRSSGSRKGFYNEQFF
CDR3 DNA: TGTGCCAGCTCACCACTTCGCTCTAGCGGGAGTCGGAAAGGTTTTTACAATGAGCAGTTCTTC
V gene: TRBV18
D gene: TRBD2
clone size: once
J gene: TRBJ2-1
CDR3 length: 21

CDR3 protein: CASSATPGQTWSNYGYTF
CDR3 DNA: TGCGCCAGCAGCGCTACTCCGGGACAGACATGGTCTAACTATGGCTACACCTTC
V gene: TRBV5-1
D gene: TRBD1
clone size: few
J gene: TRBJ1-2
CDR3 length: 18

CDR3 protein: CASSPNPGTGDSTQYF
CDR3 DNA: TGTGCCAGCTCACCGAACCCCGGGACAGGGGACAGTACGCAGTATTTT
V gene: TRBV18
D gene: TRBD1
clone size: NA
J gene: TRBJ2-3
CDR3 length: 16

CDR3 protein: CASSPSGGVSNQPQHF
CDR3 DNA: TGTGCCAGCTCACCATCGGGGGGCGTTAGCAATCAGCCCCAGCATTTT
V gene: TRBV18
D gene: NA
clone size: NA
J gene: TRBJ1-5
CDR3 length: 16

CDR3 protein: CASRGYETDTQYF
CDR3 DNA: TGCGCCAGCAGGGGCTACGAAACAGATACGCAGTATTTT
V gene: TRBV5-1
D gene: NA
clone size: NA
J gene: TRBJ2-3
CDR3 length: 13

CDR3 protein: CASSSTRATGGAYGYTF
CDR3 DNA: TGTGCCAGCAGCTCCACTCGAGCTACAGGGGGCGCTTATGGCTACACCTTC
V gene: TRBV5-4
D gene: TRBD1
clone size: once
J gene: TRBJ1-2
CDR3 length: 17

CDR3 protein: CAISESATSGSGETQYF
CDR3 DNA: TGTGCCATCAGTGAGTCTGCGACTAGCGGCAGTGGAGAGACCCAGTACTTC
V gene: TRBV10-3
D gene: TRBD2
clone size: NA
J gene: TRBJ2-5
CDR3 length: 17

CDR3 protein: CASSPQVSNTEAFF
CDR3 DNA: TGCGCCAGCAGCCCGCAGGTATCGAACACTGAAGCTTTCTTT
V gene: TRBV5-1
D gene: NA
clone size: few
J gene: TRBJ1-1
CDR3 length: 14

CDR3 protein: CASSELSGLAQPQHF
CDR3 DNA: TGTGCCAGCAGTGAACTTTCAGGGCTCGCACAGCCCCAGCATTTT
V gene: TRBV6-1
D gene: NA
clone size: NA
J gene: TRBJ1-5
CDR3 length: 15

CDR3 protein: CASSQQQGSSYEQYF
CDR3 DNA: TGTGCCAGCAGCCAACAACAGGGAAGCTCCTACGAGCAGTACTTC
V gene: TRBV4-2
D gene: NA
clone size: many
J gene: TRBJ2-7
CDR3 length: 15

CDR3 protein: CASSAPVSNQPQHF
CDR3 DNA: TGTGCCAGCAGCGCACCAGTTAGCAATCAGCCCCAGCATTTT
V gene: TRBV2
D gene: NA
clone size: NA
J gene: TRBJ1-5
CDR3 length: 14

CDR3 protein: CASSVLGVENYGYTF
CDR3 DNA: TGTGCCAGCAGTGTGTTAGGGGTAGAAAACTATGGCTACACCTTC
V gene: TRBV2
D gene: NA
clone size: NA
J gene: TRBJ1-2
CDR3 length: 15